Below are 14 T cell receptor beta chains sequenced from a single sample in a study of cytomegalovirus exposure and HLA in healthy donors. A multiplex PCR was run with 60 Vbeta primers and 13 Jbeta primers. Libraries were prepared by immunoSEQ multiplex PCR; TCRdb keeps only in-frame clonotypes and omits some of them. Of some 110,000 clones in the sample, around 75% are singletons; the top ten hold less than 3%. The sequenced material came from PBMCs. These receptors were obtained from a female donor in good health and CMV-seronegative.

The table lists this clone with a few counts. The rearrangement uses TRBV29-1 and TRBJ1-1; the D gene is possibly TRBD1 (6 bases). Germline lookup yields CDR1 SQVTM and CDR2 ANQGSEA. The CDR3 totals 12 residues. V shed 4 bases and J shed 8 bases, with 14 bases lying between them. The CDR3 sequence: CSVVAGGTEAFF. The DNA of the CDR3 is TGCAGCGTTGTCGCCGGGGGGACAGAAGCTTTCTTT.

The genes are TRBV5-4 and TRBJ1-1; D unresolved. V was cut by 1 base and J by 7 bases, with 8 bases left in between. The germline CDR1 and CDR2 sequences are SGHNT and YYREEE (reference sequence). This CDR3 has 12 amino acids. CDR3 protein: CASSLRRNEAFF. The CDR3 DNA reads as TGTGCCAGCAGCTTGAGGAGAAATGAAGCTTTCTTT.

The CDR3 spells CASSPRDRGKEKLFF. CDR3 in DNA: TGTGCCAGCTCACCACGGGACAGGGGGAAGGAAAAACTGTTTTTT. The chain carries TRBV18 and TRBJ1-4; TRBD1 agrees at 11 bases. V trimming: 1 base; J trimming: 8 bases; junction bases outside the gene matches: 3. CDR3 length: 15 amino acids. Germline V gene data show CDR1 as KGHSH and CDR2 as LQKENI.

This sequence joins TRBV5-6 and TRBJ2-5; maybe TRBD2 (5 bases). Germline V CDR1 and CDR2: SGHDT, YYEEEE. The CDR3 has 15 residues. The V end was cut by 0 bases, the J end by 0 bases, with 9 bases between. The CDR3 DNA is TGTGCCAGCAGCTTGGAGCGGAGGTACCAAGAGACCCAGTACTTC. This encodes CASSLERRYQETQYF.

This clone was recorded once. This sequence joins TRBV7-2 and TRBJ2-7, with TRBD1 matching 7 bases. This CDR3 contains 14 residues. The ends lost 3 bases at V and 3 bases at J; junction bases unmatched: 5. In germline, CDR1 is SGHTA, CDR2 FQGNSA. CDR3 DNA sequence: TGTGCCAGCAGCTTCGGGACAGTTAACTACGAGCAGTACTTC. It translates to CASSFGTVNYEQYF.

As for this clone: Mismatch with germline at one junction end may stem from a read error. Within the sample, other DNA sequences also encode this same CDR3. This CDR3 is CAIRQGGTEAFF. CDR3 DNA: TGTGCCATCAGACAGGGTGGCACTGAAGCTTTCTTC. The rearrangement joins TRBV10-3 to TRBJ1-1; a possible D gene is TRBD1 (6 bases). The CDR3 consists of 12 residues. Germline V CDR1 and CDR2: ENHRY, SYGVKD.

The chain joins TRBV7-2 to TRBJ2-5, with TRBD2 as a possible D gene (5 bases). The ends were cut back, 1 base at V and 1 base at J, with 10 bases in the middle. The CDR3 has 15 residues. Germline V gene sequence: CDR1 SGHTA, CDR2 FQGNSA. This chain's CDR3 is CASSLDSARQETQYF. CDR3 bases: TGTGCCAGCAGCTTAGATAGCGCACGCCAAGAGACCCAGTACTTC. Filled out from reference TRBV7-2 and TRBJ2-5, the complete variable domain reads GAGVSQSPSNKVTEKGKDVELRCDPISGHTALYWYRQSLGQGLEFLIYFQGNSAPDKSGLPSDRFSAERTGGSVSTLTIQRTQQEDSAVYLCASSLDSARQETQYFGPGTRLLVL.

V and J are TRBV5-4 and TRBJ1-2, with TRBD1 as a possible D gene (5 bases). The CDR3 is 12 amino acids. The germline V gene has CDR1 SGHNT and CDR2 YYREEE (reference sequence). V lost 0 bases, J lost 6 bases, and 6 bases lay in between. In DNA form, the CDR3 reads TGTGCCAGCAGCTTGGTCAGGGATGGCTACACCTTC. Translated, it gives CASSLVRDGYTF.

The CDR3 loop reads CASSLRTVNQPQHF. The CDR3 nucleotides are TGTGCCAGCAGTTTAAGAACGGTGAATCAGCCCCAGCATTTT. The chain carries TRBV28 and TRBJ1-5; no firm D call. Trimming pared 2 bases from V and 4 bases from J, leaving 9 bases between. CDR1 is MDHEN, CDR2 SYDVKM, per germline. This CDR3 has 14 amino acids.

The gene calls are TRBV30 and TRBJ1-2; 8 bases agree with TRBD1. Germline CDR1 GTSNPN, CDR2 SVGIG (reference sequence). The CDR3 totals 21 residues. The ends lost 3 bases at V and 0 bases at J; junction bases unmatched: 24. The CDR3: CAWSSLPEIGQGTRANYGYTF. CDR3 in DNA: TGTGCCTGGAGCTCTCTGCCCGAAATTGGACAGGGAACCAGGGCTAACTATGGCTACACCTTC.

The chain has TRBV4-1 and TRBJ2-5, with TRBD2 matching 8 bases. Trimming removed 7 bases from V and 9 bases from J; junction bases left unmatched: 16. Germline assignment: CDR1 MGHRA and CDR2 YSYEKL. The CDR3 runs 15 residues. CDR3 DNA sequence: TGCGCCAGCACTGTTAGCGGGAATTCGGGGGAGGCCCAGTACTTC. Encoded protein: CASTVSGNSGEAQYF.

This chain links TRBV18 with TRBJ1-2; D is perhaps TRBD1 (6 bases). Germline lookup yields CDR1 KGHSH and CDR2 LQKENI. V lost 5 bases, J lost 4 bases, and 11 bases lay in between. The CDR3 is 13 amino acids. CDR3: CASSSKTGYGYTF. The CDR3 nucleotides read TGTGCCAGCTCATCTAAGACAGGCTATGGCTACACCTTC. Full variable domain (rest looked up from reference TRBV18 and TRBJ1-2): NAGVMQNPRHLVRRRGQEARLRCSPMKGHSHVYWYRQLPEEGLKFMVYLQKENIIDESGMPKERFSAEFPKEGPSILRIQQVVRGDSAAYFCASSSKTGYGYTFGSGTRLTVV.

The rearrangement links TRBV10-1 to TRBJ2-3; 13 nucleotides agree with TRBD2. Germline CDR1 reads WNHNN; CDR2 reads SYGVQD (reference sequence). Trimming at V came to 0 bases and at J to 6 bases, leaving 3 bases not matched to a gene. There are 16 residues in the CDR3. The CDR3 sequence: CASSESLAGGSDTQYF. In DNA, the CDR3 is TGCGCCAGCAGTGAGTCACTAGCGGGAGGGTCCGATACGCAGTATTTT.

The V gene is TRBV27, the J gene TRBJ1-1; D may be TRBD1 (5 bases). CDR1 is MNHEY and CDR2 is SMNVEV in the germline V gene (reference sequence). CDR3 length equals 14 residues. V gave up 5 bases and J gave up 1 base, with 11 bases separating them. In nucleotides, the CDR3 is TGTGCCAGCAGTAAGGGGATACCGAACACTGAAGCTTTCTTT. Protein: CASSKGIPNTEAFF.